This TCR beta chain appears in the sequencing data of a study of molecular identifiers for immune sequencing clone quantification (dated by TCRdb to the late 2010s). At the level of the whole study: For a replicate experiment, RNA from around 20,000 or 100,000 naive CD8 T cells was divided into five aliquots, of which four were sequenced. This methods study benchmarked molecular-identifier clustering-based TCR repertoire sequencing (MIDCIRS) and TCR RNA copy counting, using CD8 T cells to do so.

The receptor library was made with PCR. Sequencing was carried out with an Illumina HiSeq 4000. Bulk TCR libraries were generated as previously described, with the TCR primers listed in Table S5 used. Total RNA was purified with the Qiagen AllPrep DNA/RNA kit. Before analysis, reads from multiple sequencing runs of the same library were pooled. The study's processing was this. Reads were retained only if an exact TCR constant sequence was present, and the retained reads were trimmed to 150 nt and grouped according to their 12-nt molecular barcodes. Reads inside each barcode group were sub-clustered using a 15% Levenshtein threshold, and a quality-weighted consensus sequence was constructed for each RNA molecule. Non-functional sequences were discarded, and so were lower-count sequences lying one edit away from another sequence. On the basis of fitting two negative binomial distributions, barcode sub-clusters with fewer than 20% of the maximum read count were discarded. The public reads were reprocessed in TCRdb via fastp at Q25 and MiXCR, keeping in-frame beta chains. Rows with one shared CDR3 protein collapse into an entry with the most common genes and DNA. For this entry, the V and J calls and clone size follow TCRdb and not the study's own pipeline. Across this sample there are about 320,000 distinct CDR3 sequences, with roughly a fifth seen only once. The ten largest clonotypes hold over 0.7% of the sample.

Comment on this clonotype: The specificity of this receptor is unknown. One end of the junction does not line up with germline, which may come from a read error.

Its CDR3 holds 13 amino acids, cysteine through phenylalanine. Just CDR3 DNA is preserved here, 39 bases in frame from base 1. The germline V gene specifies SGHDN as CDR1 and FVKESK as CDR2. What the study reported, not specific to this receptor: Identical TCR molecules sharing a barcode could cause highly expanded clone sizes to be underestimated. Without barcode sub-clustering, chimeric consensus sequences inflated TCR diversity; chimeras reached as high as 47%. Modeling indicated about 3 TCR RNA copies recovered per cell, compared with around 10 by digital PCR, which implies a capture efficiency of approximately 30%. A single cell's worth of spiked-in Jurkat TCR RNA was reported detectable even among one million naive CD8 T cells. The naive libraries included spiked-in Jurkat TCR RNA (roughly nine copies' worth), and this Jurkat TCR RNA is not part of the donor repertoire. In CMV-specific effector cells, over 97% of molecules were held by clones above 20 RNA copies, whereas under 1% of molecules were held by such clones in naive cells.

Naive CD8 T cell libraries were made from around 20,000 to 1,000,000 sorted cells using 10%, 30% or 50% of purified RNA. On a BD FACSAria II, naive CD8 T cells were FACS-sorted as CD8+CD4-CCR7+CD45RA+ and collected into RLT Plus buffer. To test detection sensitivity, Jurkat RNA equivalent to roughly eleven TCR copies was spiked into samples of about 18,000-1,000,000 naive CD8 T cells. CD8 T cells were enriched with RosetteSep CD8+ T Cell Enrichment Cocktail and Ficoll-Paque, followed by ACK red cell lysis. Sequenced sample: naive CD8+ T cells from blood, with Jurkat cell RNA spiked in. Sample cell subset or site, as interpreted from the label and publication: FACS-sorted CD8+CD4-CCR7+CD45RA+ naive T cells. This receptor was taken from a human donor in good health. Some libraries in this study had Jurkat cell RNA spiked in. The chain is encoded by TRBV14 joined to TRBJ2-1; the D gene cannot be named for sure. The nucleotides are TGTGCCGGCAGCCCCGACCTGTGGAATGAGCAGTTCTTC. The resulting protein is CAGSPDLWNEQFF.